This TCR beta chain is from a study of shared clonotypes between healthy human individuals. In its sample, this clone was seen once. What it binds is unknown. Each PCR replicate from the sorted subsets contained about 200 ng DNA, which is some 32,000 T cell genomes. Here immunoSEQ multiplex PCR was the method, and the copy in TCRdb shows in-frame clones only, minus some. This table has about 380,000 clones, about 97% appearing once. Regarding the study as a whole: Shared clonotypes across all four donors exceeded non-shared ones in generation probability.

The authors combined CD45RO+ cells with CCR7-negative CD45RA+ TemRA cells as CD8 memory. Trimming removed 0 bases at V and 8 bases at J, with 3 bases between. Germline-derived CDR1 and CDR2 are SGHRS and YFSETQ. The CDR3 length is 12 residues. The sequencing input was memory CD8+ T cells sorted from blood. The subset is: CD45RO+ cells pooled with CCR7-negative TemRA cells. The chain carries TRBV5-1 and TRBJ2-6; D unresolved. The clonotype comes from a man aged 25 to 40 in good health. CDR3 nucleotides: TGCGCCAGCAGCTTGGATTCCAACGTCCTGACTTTC. Protein product: CASSLDSNVLTF.